The 5 T cell receptor beta chains in this list originate from one sample, sequenced in a study of CD8 T cells in Susac syndrome. An input of about 0.5 to 1 ug of RNA was subjected to reverse transcription using random hexamers. Via MiXCR, TCRdb re-called the immunoSEQ multiplex PCR reads, giving one row per CDR3 protein. The sample carries approximately 200,000 distinct CDR3 sequences, around 95% recorded once. Sequencing was done on a sample of CD4+ T cells from PBMCs. All receptors come from a human donor with multiple sclerosis.

As DNA, the CDR3 is TGTGCCTGGTATAAGGGACAGGGAAACTATGGCTACACCTTC. This encodes CAWYKGQGNYGYTF. The chain recombines TRBV30 with TRBJ1-2; 9 bases align to TRBD1. The CDR3 has 14 amino acids. In germline, CDR1 is GTSNPN, CDR2 SVGIG (reference sequence). V lost 5 bases to trimming and J lost 2 bases; unmatched junction nucleotides: 6.

The chain carries TRBV12-3 or TRBV12-4 and TRBJ1-1, with unresolved D. The V end was cut by 1 base, the J end by 7 bases, with 10 bases between. This CDR3 region has 13 residues. Here the CDR3 reads CASSLVATGEAFF. The DNA of the CDR3 is TGTGCCAGCAGTTTAGTGGCGACGGGTGAAGCTTTCTTT.

In its sample, this clonotype was seen a few times. V gene TRBV11-1 combines with J gene TRBJ1-6; 9 positions match TRBD1. Trimming took 4 bases from V and 7 from J; bases not matched to a gene: 2. Germline assignment: CDR1 SGHAT and CDR2 FQDESV (reference sequence). The CDR3 spans 14 residues. As DNA, the CDR3 is TGTGCCAGCAGCTCGGGACAGGGAAATTCACCCCTCCACTTT. Encoded protein: CASSSGQGNSPLHF.

The chain carries TRBV7-2 and TRBJ2-1; 9 nucleotides line up with TRBD1. Per germline, CDR1 SGHTA and CDR2 FQGNSA. J lost 12 bases, V lost 6 bases, and 6 bases had no gene match. The CDR3 has 12 amino acids. The CDR3 nucleotides are TGTGCCAGCAGACCGGACAGGGGAAGGCAGTTCTTC. As protein: CASRPDRGRQFF.

V usage is TRBV5-1 and J usage is TRBJ1-4; 8 nucleotides match TRBD1. This CDR3 spans 13 amino acids. Germline V gene lookup returns CDR1 SGHRS and CDR2 YFSETQ. The V and J ends lost 4 bases and 7 bases, in that order; junction bases with no gene match: 3. CDR3 amino acids: CASSPGTGEKLFF. The CDR3 DNA reads as TGCGCCAGCAGCCCCGGGACAGGTGAAAAACTGTTTTTT.